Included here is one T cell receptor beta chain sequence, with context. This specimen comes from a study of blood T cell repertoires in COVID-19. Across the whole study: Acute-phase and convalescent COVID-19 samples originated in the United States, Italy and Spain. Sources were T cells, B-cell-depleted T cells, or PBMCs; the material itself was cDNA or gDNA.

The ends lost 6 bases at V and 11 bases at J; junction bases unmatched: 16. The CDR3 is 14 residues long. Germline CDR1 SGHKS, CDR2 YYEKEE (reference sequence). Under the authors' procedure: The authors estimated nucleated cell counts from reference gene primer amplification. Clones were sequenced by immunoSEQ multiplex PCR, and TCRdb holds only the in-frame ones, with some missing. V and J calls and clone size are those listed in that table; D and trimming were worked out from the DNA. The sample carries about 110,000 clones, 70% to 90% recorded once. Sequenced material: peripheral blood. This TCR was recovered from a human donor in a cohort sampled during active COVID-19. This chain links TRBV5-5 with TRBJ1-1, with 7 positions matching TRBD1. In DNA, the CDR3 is TGTGCCAGCAACCTTAAAAGGGGGCGCGAGTGGGCTTTCTTT. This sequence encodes CASNLKRGREWAFF.